What follows are 15 T cell receptor beta chains derived from one specimen sequenced in a study of response to subunit inactivated influenza vaccine. MiXCR, run by TCRdb on the RT-PCR reads, gives a single entry per CDR3 protein. This sample has about 570,000 distinct CDR3 sequences; approximately 12% occur once, and the top ten carry roughly a tenth. The sequenced sample was PBMCs from blood, obtained on the day of vaccination. The receptors here all came from a middle-aged man who received an inactivated influenza vaccine.

V gene TRBV27 combines with J gene TRBJ2-4, with D unclear. The CDR3 covers 15 residues. CDR1 and CDR2 (germline): MNHEY, SMNVEV (reference sequence). Trimming shortened V by 8 bases and J by 0 bases, and 14 bases separated the two germline ends. The CDR3 nucleotides read TGTGCCAGCCGTGGGCCTCTTTTAGCCAAAAACATTCAGTACTTC. This translates into CASRGPLLAKNIQYF.

The rearrangement uses TRBV10-3 and TRBJ2-5; no clear D. Looked up from germline, CDR1 is ENHRY and CDR2 is SYGVKD. This CDR3 is 15 amino acids long. V was clipped by 4 bases and J by 1 base, with 13 bases between them. DNA for the CDR3: TGTGCCATCAGTGGGCACAAAACCCTCCAAGAGACCCAGTACTTC. Translated: CAISGHKTLQETQYF.

This rearrangement joins TRBV20-1 to TRBJ2-1, with D hard to call. CDR3 size: 13 residues. Germline CDR1 DFQATT, CDR2 SNEGSKA (reference sequence). V was shortened by 0 bases and J by 4 bases, with 7 bases between the two germline ends. The CDR3 is CSARDSGYNEQFF. The DNA for the CDR3 is TGCAGTGCTAGAGATTCCGGATACAATGAGCAGTTCTTC.

The chain's CDR3 is CASSYDGMTYNEQFF. Here the CDR3 DNA reads TGTGCCAGCAGCTACGACGGGATGACTTACAATGAGCAGTTCTTC. This rearrangement joins TRBV7-2 to TRBJ2-1, with D possibly TRBD2 on 5 matching bases. V shed 4 bases and J shed 4 bases, with 14 bases lying between them. Per the germline V gene, CDR1 is SGHTA and CDR2 is FQGNSA. The CDR3 consists of 15 residues.

The J gene is TRBJ2-7, the V gene TRBV7-9; a possible D gene is TRBD2 (6 bases). The ends were cut back, 0 bases at V and 6 bases at J, with 12 bases in the middle. This CDR3 comprises 14 residues. Looked up from germline, CDR1 is SEHNR and CDR2 is FQNEAQ (reference sequence). This chain's CDR3 is CASSLAGSWGEQYF. The CDR3 DNA is TGTGCCAGCAGCTTAGCCGGGAGTTGGGGCGAGCAGTACTTC.

The rearrangement links TRBV30 to TRBJ2-7, with D unclear. Germline CDR1 reads GTSNPN; CDR2 reads SVGIG (reference sequence). The CDR3 loop spans 14 amino acids. Trimming removed 2 bases at V and 1 base at J, with 12 bases between. The CDR3 here is CAWSIDFQSYEQYF. The CDR3 nucleotides are TGTGCCTGGAGTATAGATTTTCAATCCTACGAGCAGTACTTC.

For this clonotype: As the CDR3 is not closed by the conserved phenylalanine or tryptophan, this likely results from a read error. This rearrangement joins TRBV6-1 to TRBJ2-3; D gene ambiguous. V lost 6 bases and J lost 0, with 16 bases in between. Germline assignment: CDR1 MNHNS and CDR2 SASEGT. The CDR3 length is 16 residues. CDR3 nucleotide sequence: TGTGCCAGCAGGGCCGAGATGGCTGTAAGCACAGATACGCAGTATTAT. Its translation is CASRAEMAVSTDTQYY.

This clonotype was counted between two and nine times. J is TRBJ2-3 and V is TRBV25-1, with D perhaps being TRBD1 or TRBD2 (6 bases each). The germline CDR1 and CDR2 sequences are MGHDK and SYGVNS. The CDR3 has 18 residues. V lost 3 bases, J lost 3 bases, and 22 bases lay in between. The CDR3 bases are TGTGCCAGCAGTGACCCACCATGGAGGGGGACATTGACAGATACGCAGTATTTT. Protein product: CASSDPPWRGTLTDTQYF.

J is TRBJ2-7 and V is TRBV20-1; 12 bases agree with TRBD2. Trimming took 3 bases from V and 7 from J; bases not matched to a gene: 7. The CDR3 contains 14 residues. Germline V lookup: CDR1 DFQATT, CDR2 SNEGSKA (reference sequence). For the CDR3, the DNA is TGCAGTGCTAGCCGACTAGCGGGAGCTCGGGAGCAGTACTTC. It translates to CSASRLAGAREQYF.

This chain links TRBV11-1 with TRBJ2-1; 7 positions agree with TRBD1. V lost 5 bases, J lost 0 bases, and 7 bases stayed unmatched. This CDR3 spans 16 amino acids. Per the germline V gene, CDR1 is SGHAT and CDR2 is FQDESV (reference sequence). DNA for the CDR3: TGTGCCAGCAGCCCAGGGACAGCGAGCTCCTACAATGAGCAGTTCTTC. This sequence encodes CASSPGTASSYNEQFF.

This clonotype was counted many times. The V call is TRBV7-2, the J call TRBJ1-2, with 7 bases that match TRBD1. V was clipped by 2 bases and J by 4 bases; unmatched bases: 1. Germline lookup yields CDR1 SGHTA and CDR2 FQGNSA. The CDR3 sequence is 13 residues long. The CDR3 region has the DNA TGTGCCAGCAGCTTAACAGGGGCCTATGGCTACACCTTC. As protein: CASSLTGAYGYTF.

The rearrangement uses TRBV10-2 and TRBJ2-2, with D possibly being TRBD1 (6 bases). This CDR3 comprises 15 residues. Trimming took off 2 bases at V and 7 bases at J, with 14 bases between the two ends. In germline, CDR1 is WSHSY, CDR2 SAAADI. In nucleotides, the CDR3 is TGCGCCAGCAGTGAGCTACAGGGCAGGAGCGGGGAGCTGTTTTTT. Translated, it gives CASSELQGRSGELFF.

This clonotype was observed a handful of times. V is TRBV6-5 and J is TRBJ2-2; D might be TRBD1 (6 bases). Germline V lookup: CDR1 MNHEY, CDR2 SVGAGI. This CDR3 region has 17 residues. The ends were cut back, 5 bases at V and 1 base at J, with 17 bases in the middle. CDR3 loop: CASSIDHRVWNTGELFF. The DNA of the CDR3 is TGTGCCAGCAGTATCGACCACAGGGTTTGGAACACCGGGGAGCTGTTTTTT.

The sample holds a few counts of this clonotype. V usage is TRBV12-3 or TRBV12-4 and J usage is TRBJ2-5; D gene ambiguous. V lost 3 bases, J lost 5 bases, and 16 bases lay in between. The CDR3 runs 15 residues. DNA of the CDR3: TGTGCCAGCAGTTTGAGGTCTGGGTTGGGGGAGACCCAGTACTTC. Encoded protein: CASSLRSGLGETQYF.

This clonotype was seen only a few times. V usage is TRBV27 and J usage is TRBJ2-7; 7 nucleotides match TRBD1. This CDR3 has 13 residues. CDR1 is MNHEY, CDR2 SMNVEV, per germline (reference sequence). V lost 4 bases and J lost 7; bases outside the gene matches: 7. CDR3 sequence reads: CASSWPGGGEQYF. Written as DNA, the CDR3 is TGTGCCAGCAGTTGGCCAGGGGGTGGGGAGCAGTACTTC.